This record looks at one TCR beta chain sequence and its context. No antigen is known for it. The J segment lost 5 bases and the V segment lost 0 bases, leaving 14 bases of the junction unmatched. The CDR3 contains 19 residues. Germline V gives CDR1 PRHDT, CDR2 FYEKMQ (reference sequence). This sample was taken from a study of cytomegalovirus exposure and HLA in healthy donors. On the study more broadly: The same platform was used for the 95 to 150 validation repertoires and the roughly 640 first-cohort repertoires, a later analysis reported.

Profiling relied on immunoSEQ multiplex PCR, and the TCRdb table lists in-frame clones only, not all of them. Of some 130,000 clones detected, about nine tenths appear once; the ten largest clones hold approximately 1.5%. Study results and caveats: Under in vitro conditions, a few CMV-associated chains were confirmed as specific for CMV antigens. One later analysis, an examination of the 120 validation repertoires, found that first-cohort TCR clusters tended to co-occur in them. Usually a TCR sequence was rare, but some public TCRs were found in many donors.

Material: PBMCs. The rearrangement joins TRBV13 to TRBJ2-1, with 9 nucleotides matching TRBD2. The clonotype was recovered from a man aged 30-40 years in good health and CMV-seronegative. CDR3 bases: TGTGCCAGCAGCTTAGGCCTAACGGGCGGGAGGGCCCCCCACAATGAGCAGTTCTTC. The encoded protein is CASSLGLTGGRAPHNEQFF.